The 32 T cell receptor beta chains presented below share a single source sample, sequenced in a study of blood T cell repertoires in COVID-19. TCRdb keeps only in-frame clones here, not all; method: immunoSEQ multiplex PCR. The data hold some 70,000 clones, with 75% to 90% observed a single time. Specimen: peripheral blood. The source of these receptors is a man aged 25-45 years with acute or convalescent COVID-19.

The chain recombines TRBV2 with TRBJ2-3; no clear D. The CDR3 runs 12 residues. Per germline, CDR1 SNHLY and CDR2 FYNNEI. Trimming left V 4 bases short and J 4 bases short, with 6 bases between. In DNA, the CDR3 is TGTGCCAGCAGTGTGAGGTCAGATACGCAGTATTTT. It yields the protein CASSVRSDTQYF. The variable domain in full, with the rest retrieved from reference TRBV2 and TRBJ2-3, is EPEVTQTPSHQVTQMGQEVILRCVPISNHLYFYWYRQILGQKVEFLVSFYNNEISEKSEIFDDQFSVERPDGSNFTLKIRSTKLEDSAMYFCASSVRSDTQYFGPGTRLTVL.

This chain joins TRBV9 and TRBJ1-2; D is unresolved. The CDR3 consists of 14 residues. CDR1 is SGDLS and CDR2 is YYNGEE in the germline V gene. The V end lost 1 base, the J end lost 8 bases, and 15 bases lay between the germline ends. CDR3 in DNA: TGTGCCAGCAGCGTAACCGACTCGTATGTGGGCTACACCTTC. It specifies CASSVTDSYVGYTF. The full variable domain, completed using reference TRBV9 and TRBJ1-2, is DSGVTQTPKHLITATGQRVTLRCSPRSGDLSVYWYQQSLDQGLQFLIQYYNGEERAKGNILERFSAQQFPDLHSELNLSSLELGDSALYFCASSVTDSYVGYTFGSGTRLTVV.

In its sample, this clone was seen once. The rearrangement joins TRBV25-1 to TRBJ1-2, with a weak D call TRBD1 (6 bases). Germline-derived CDR1 and CDR2 are MGHDK and SYGVNS. This CDR3 spans 14 amino acids. Trimming pared 4 bases from V and 7 bases from J, leaving 16 bases between. The CDR3 region is CASSAQQGLGGYTF. CDR3 nucleotides: TGTGCCAGCAGTGCCCAACAGGGATTAGGTGGCTACACCTTC.

The V gene is TRBV7-2, the J gene TRBJ2-5, with D unresolved. Trimming removed 5 bases at V and 5 bases at J, with 9 bases between. Germline V CDR1 and CDR2: SGHTA, FQGNSA. The CDR3 is 12 residues long. CDR3 bases: TGTGCCAGCAGCCCCTCGCGGGAGACCCAGTACTTC. The encoded protein is CASSPSRETQYF.

The chain employs TRBV5-1 and TRBJ1-1, with D tentatively TRBD1 (5 bases). CDR1 and CDR2 (germline): SGHRS, YFSETQ. Trimming took 0 bases from V and 1 from J, leaving 10 bases between them. The CDR3 sequence is 15 residues long. The CDR3 nucleotides are TGCGCCAGCAGCTTGGAGCCCGGGGGGAACACTGAAGCTTTCTTT. Translation: CASSLEPGGNTEAFF.

The chain uses TRBV6-5 and TRBJ1-1, with a possible D match to TRBD1 (5 bases). The germline gives CDR1 MNHEY, CDR2 SVGAGI. Trimming took off 6 bases at V and 4 bases at J, with 12 bases between the two ends. The CDR3 loop spans 13 amino acids. The CDR3 DNA sequence: TGTGCCAGCAGATCCACAAGGGGCACTGAAGCTTTCTTT. Translation gives CASRSTRGTEAFF.

This clone was counted only a few times. The chain joins TRBV7-3 to TRBJ1-1, with 9 bases identical to TRBD1. CDR1 and CDR2 from the germline V gene are SGHTA and FQGTGA. This CDR3 spans 13 amino acids. J was trimmed by 8 bases and V by 1 base; bases with no gene match: 2. The CDR3 protein is CASSLNTGGEAFF. In DNA form, the CDR3 reads TGTGCCAGCAGCTTAAACACAGGGGGCGAAGCTTTCTTT. The entire variable domain, with the rest obtained from reference TRBV7-3 and TRBJ1-1, is as follows: GAGVSQTPSNKVTEKGKYVELRCDPISGHTALYWYRQSLGQGPEFLIYFQGTGAADDSGLPNDRFFAVRPEGSVSTLKIQRTERGDSAVYLCASSLNTGGEAFFGQGTRLTVV.

The V gene is TRBV7-8, the J gene TRBJ1-6; D may be TRBD1 (5 bases). From germline, CDR1 is SGHVS and CDR2 FQNEAQ. V was cut by 1 base and J by 5 bases, with 6 bases left in between. This CDR3 has 14 amino acids. The CDR3 spells CASSLVGDNSPLHF. CDR3 nucleotide sequence: TGTGCCAGCAGCTTAGTAGGGGATAATTCACCCCTCCACTTT.

As DNA, the CDR3 is TGTGCCAGCAGCGTAGGCGGGCGGGTAGGAAACGAGCAGTACTTC. Translated: CASSVGGRVGNEQYF. The chain recombines TRBV9 with TRBJ2-7; TRBD2 is a possible D gene (5 bases). Germline CDR1 reads SGDLS; CDR2 reads YYNGEE. Trimming removed 0 bases from V and 5 bases from J, with 15 bases in between. The CDR3 is 15 residues long.

The chain links TRBV3-1 (or the pseudogene TRBV3-2) to TRBJ2-2; no reliable D call. The germline V gene encodes CDR1 LGHDT and CDR2 YNNKEL (reference sequence). The CDR3 extends over 16 amino acids. The V and J ends lost 1 base and 4 bases respectively, with 13 bases between them. CDR3 DNA: TGTGCCAGCAGCCAAGCCCTGCGATCCTTCACCGGGGAGCTGTTTTTT. Its translation is CASSQALRSFTGELFF.

The chain links TRBV28 to TRBJ2-1; 8 positions agree with TRBD2. The junction had 12 bases not matched to a gene; V was cut back by 5 bases and J by 9 bases. CDR3 size: 15 residues. The germline CDR1 and CDR2 sequences are MDHEN and SYDVKM. CDR3 sequence reads: CASSVGERESGEQFF. CDR3 coding DNA: TGTGCCAGCAGTGTAGGAGAGCGGGAGAGCGGTGAGCAGTTCTTC.

The rearrangement joins TRBV10-3 to TRBJ1-5; the D gene is possibly TRBD1 (5 bases). Germline V gene data show CDR1 as ENHRY and CDR2 as SYGVKD. The CDR3 spans 15 residues. Trimming took 10 bases from V and 2 from J, leaving 18 bases between them. CDR3 region: CATRTSLVGNQPQHF. CDR3 coding DNA: TGTGCCACCCGGACATCTTTAGTGGGCAATCAGCCCCAGCATTTT.

V gene TRBV18 combines with J gene TRBJ1-1, with D possibly matching TRBD1 (6 bases). Germline V gene lookup returns CDR1 KGHSH and CDR2 LQKENI. The V and J ends lost 4 bases and 4 bases respectively, with 10 bases between them. This CDR3 spans 13 amino acids. This CDR3 reads CASSLSGVTEAFF. The CDR3, as DNA: TGTGCCAGCTCACTATCAGGGGTCACTGAAGCTTTCTTT.

V usage is TRBV28 and J usage is TRBJ2-1, with TRBD2 matching over 8 bases. Losses at the gene ends were 6 bases for V and 6 bases for J; bases not matched to a gene: 7. The CDR3 is 14 residues long. The germline V gene has CDR1 MDHEN and CDR2 SYDVKM. The CDR3 nucleotides read TGTGCCAGCAGCCCCGGGGGGGGTGGCAATGAGCAGTTCTTC. It specifies CASSPGGGGNEQFF.

The rearrangement links TRBV25-1 to TRBJ1-1; the D is unclear. The germline V and J ends were trimmed by 3 bases and 0 bases, with 8 bases remaining between them. Germline CDR1 MGHDK, CDR2 SYGVNS. This CDR3 region has 14 residues. The CDR3 DNA sequence: TGTGCCAGCAGTGACCAGACACTGAACACTGAAGCTTTCTTT. Its translation: CASSDQTLNTEAFF.

The gene calls are TRBV11-2 and TRBJ2-1; TRBD1 agrees at 7 bases. The CDR3 spans 15 residues. V lost 1 base and J lost 8; bases outside the gene matches: 8. Germline values: CDR1 SGHAT, CDR2 FQNNGV. CDR3 bases: TGTGCCAGCAGCTTAGTGGCAGGGGGTTTCTATGAGCAGTTCTTC. Amino acid sequence: CASSLVAGGFYEQFF.

V and J are TRBV4-2 and TRBJ1-1; D is undetermined. Germline V gene data show CDR1 as LGHNA and CDR2 as YNFKEQ. Trimming removed 1 base at V and 0 bases at J, with 6 bases between. CDR3 length: 14 residues. The CDR3 DNA reads as TGTGCCAGCAGCCAAGCTGGGCTGAACACTGAAGCTTTCTTT. As protein: CASSQAGLNTEAFF.

DNA of the CDR3: TGTGCCAGCAGCCCCCACAAGGAGCTGTTTTTT. This codes for CASSPHKELFF. The V call is TRBV7-8, the J call TRBJ2-2; unclear D gene. The CDR3 length is 11 residues. Trimming shortened V by 5 bases and J by 10 bases, and 8 bases separated the two germline ends. In germline, CDR1 is SGHVS, CDR2 FQNEAQ. The full variable domain, completed using reference TRBV7-8 and TRBJ2-2, is GAGVSQSPRYKVAKRGQDVALRCDPISGHVSLFWYQQALGQGPEFLTYFQNEAQLDKSGLPSDRFFAERPEGSVSTLKIQRTQQEDSAVYLCASSPHKELFFGEGSRLTVL.

V and J are TRBV18 and TRBJ1-5; 7 bases match TRBD1. This CDR3 is 14 amino acids long. From germline, CDR1 is KGHSH and CDR2 LQKENI. The V segment lost 3 bases and the J segment 4 bases; nucleotides outside the gene matches: 3. The CDR3 is CASSPDRENQPQHF. CDR3 DNA: TGTGCCAGCTCACCTGACAGGGAGAATCAGCCCCAGCATTTT.

The rearrangement links TRBV28 to TRBJ2-6; D is perhaps TRBD2 (5 bases). Trimming removed 10 bases from V and 4 bases from J, with 11 bases in between. CDR1 and CDR2 from the germline V gene are MDHEN and SYDVKM. CDR3 length equals 13 residues. The CDR3: CATTEEGANVLTF. CDR3 DNA sequence: TGTGCCACCACGGAGGAAGGGGCCAACGTCCTGACTTTC.

The J gene is TRBJ2-5, the V gene TRBV7-9, with D possibly matching TRBD1 (5 bases). Trimming stripped 2 bases from V and 2 bases from J, with 9 bases between. Germline V gives CDR1 SEHNR, CDR2 FQNEAQ (reference sequence). The CDR3 sequence is 14 residues long. CDR3 residues: CASSLFQGQETQYF. The CDR3, as DNA: TGTGCCAGCAGCTTATTTCAGGGTCAAGAGACCCAGTACTTC.

This clone was counted between two and nine times. The chain couples TRBV6-4 to TRBJ1-4; D possibly corresponds to TRBD1 (5 bases). Trimming cost V 3 bases and J 8 bases, with 16 bases left between them. This CDR3 is 15 amino acids long. CDR1 and CDR2 from the germline V gene are MRHNA and SNTAGT. The CDR3 loop is CASSESAGRGEKLFF. For the CDR3, the DNA is TGTGCCAGCAGTGAATCGGCAGGGCGAGGAGAAAAACTGTTTTTT.

This chain joins TRBV4-1 and TRBJ2-7; D is possibly TRBD1 (6 bases). The germline gives CDR1 MGHRA, CDR2 YSYEKL. V lost 1 base and J lost 3, with 7 bases in between. The CDR3 extends over 13 amino acids. CDR3 amino acids: CASSQVQGYEQYF. CDR3 nucleotides: TGCGCCAGCAGCCAAGTACAGGGCTACGAGCAGTACTTC.

This clone was seen only once. The genes are TRBV11-2 and TRBJ1-5, with 9 bases lining up with TRBD1. Germline CDR1 reads SGHAT; CDR2 reads FQNNGV. The CDR3 covers 13 residues. The CDR3 here is CGWDRDSNQPQHF. In nucleotides, the CDR3 is TGTGGGTGGGACAGGGATTCGAATCAGCCCCAGCATTTT.

The rearrangement joins TRBV3-1 (or the pseudogene TRBV3-2) to TRBJ2-7; 8 nucleotides line up with TRBD2. This CDR3 has 15 amino acids. The germline gives CDR1 LGHDT, CDR2 YNNKEL (reference sequence). Trimming at V came to 0 bases and at J to 7 bases, leaving 8 bases not matched to a gene. In nucleotides, the CDR3 is TGTGCCAGCAGCCAAGATCAAGCGGGAGCACGGGAGCAGTACTTC. Protein product: CASSQDQAGAREQYF.

This clone was detected a few times. The chain joins TRBV2 to TRBJ2-7; TRBD2 agrees at 8 bases. Germline CDR1 and CDR2: SNHLY and FYNNEI. The V segment lost 5 bases and the J segment 0 bases; nucleotides outside the gene matches: 3. The CDR3 contains 14 residues. The DNA for the CDR3 is TGTGCCAGCAGTCAAAGCGGGAGCTCCTACGAGCAGTACTTC. Protein: CASSQSGSSYEQYF.

The genes are TRBV5-1 and TRBJ2-7; D possibly corresponds to TRBD1 (6 bases). CDR1 SGHRS and CDR2 YFSETQ come from the germline V gene. This CDR3 comprises 13 residues. The ends were cut back, 3 bases at V and 7 bases at J, with 14 bases in the middle. CDR3 in amino acids: CASSSTGGGEQYF. The CDR3 nucleotides are TGCGCCAGCAGCTCGACAGGTGGGGGAGAGCAGTACTTC.

J is TRBJ2-7 and V is TRBV28; maybe TRBD2 (5 bases). The germline CDR1 and CDR2 sequences are MDHEN and SYDVKM. V lost 5 bases and J lost 6, with 17 bases in between. This CDR3 has 14 residues. The CDR3 is CASSTRLIPGEQYF. CDR3 coding DNA: TGTGCCAGCAGTACCCGACTAATACCCGGCGAGCAGTACTTC.

The chain employs TRBV4-1 and TRBJ2-7; D is possibly TRBD1 (6 bases). Germline-derived CDR1 and CDR2 are MGHRA and YSYEKL. Trimming took off 4 bases at V and 1 base at J, with 14 bases between the two ends. The CDR3 length is 15 residues. CDR3 sequence: CASSLGAGVSYEQYF. CDR3 nucleotides: TGCGCCAGCAGCCTAGGGGCAGGGGTTTCCTACGAGCAGTACTTC.

The genes are TRBV28 and TRBJ1-5, with TRBD1 matching over 10 bases. The CDR3 length is 18 residues. Germline CDR1 reads MDHEN; CDR2 reads SYDVKM. The trim removed 8 bases at V and 6 bases at J, leaving 19 bases unmatched. In nucleotides, the CDR3 is TGTGCCAGCGCCCGCCCGGGACAGGGGCCGACTGCCAGTCAGCCCCAGCATTTT. This translates into CASARPGQGPTASQPQHF.

The chain combines TRBV5-6 with TRBJ2-7; 10 bases are a match to TRBD1. CDR1 and CDR2 (germline): SGHDT, YYEEEE. V shed 4 bases, J shed 6 bases, and the junction held 7 bases outside the gene matches. The CDR3 sequence is 14 residues long. The CDR3 nucleotides are TGTGCCAGCAGCCGGGACAGGGGAATTGGCGAGCAGTACTTC. Translation gives CASSRDRGIGEQYF.

This clone was counted a few times. This chain connects TRBV2 to TRBJ2-4; perhaps TRBD2 as D (5 bases). V was shortened by 5 bases and J by 0 bases, with 11 bases between the two germline ends. CDR1 and CDR2 from the germline V gene are SNHLY and FYNNEI. The CDR3 totals 15 residues. Here the CDR3 reads CASSRDYLAKNIQYF. CDR3 nucleotides: TGTGCCAGCAGTCGAGACTACCTAGCCAAAAACATTCAGTACTTC.